This is a list of T cell receptor beta chains from one sample in a study of T-cell memory formation after mild COVID-19. TCRdb analysed the 5' RACE reads with MiXCR anew, one entry per CDR3 protein. This sample carries fewer than 250,000 distinct CDR3 sequences, under 12% of them seen once, and the ten largest clones take around 2.9%. Sequenced: PBMCs or a T cell subset sorted from them (not recorded which). The receptors were gathered from a man aged 18 to 29 who had mild COVID-19 (a few samples of this study predate the infection). Cell type and time point are not known. The CDR3 runs from the conserved cysteine through the conserved F or W. D genes are given only for firm matches. The size field is filled for only some rows; it gives once, few, many or a size class.

size	V	D	length	J	DNA	CDR3
few	TRBV6-2/TRBV6-3	TRBD1	17	TRBJ1-5	TGTGCCAGCAGGACAGACAGGGGGCTACGGAGCAATCAGCCCCAGCATTTT	CASRTDRGLRSNQPQHF
-	TRBV7-9	-	13	TRBJ1-5	TGTGCCAGCCAACAGGGCCTCAATCAGCCCCAGCATTTT	CASQQGLNQPQHF
few	TRBV20-1	-	13	TRBJ2-2	TGCAGTGCTAGCGGCAGGAACACCGGGGAGCTGTTTTTT	CSASGRNTGELFF
many	TRBV14	-	13	TRBJ1-1	TGTGCCAGCAGCCAAGTAACGAACACTGAAGCTTTCTTT	CASSQVTNTEAFF
-	TRBV5-5	-	17	TRBJ2-3	TGTGCCAGCAGCTATGGGCCGGGCGGTCCTAGCACAGATACGCAGTATTTT	CASSYGPGGPSTDTQYF
-	TRBV5-1	-	13	TRBJ1-1	TGCGCCAGCAGCGACGGGGGGCACACTGAAGCTTTCTTT	CASSDGGHTEAFF
few	TRBV7-2	-	13	TRBJ2-1	TGTGCCAGCAGCTCAAGCGGGTTCAATGAGCAGTTCTTC	CASSSSGFNEQFF
few	TRBV19	-	14	TRBJ1-3	TGTGCCAGTAGTGCAATTACCTCTGGAAACACCATATATTTT	CASSAITSGNTIYF
few	TRBV20-1	TRBD2	16	TRBJ2-3	TGCAGTGCTAGAATACTAGCGGGGGGGCCGACAGATACGCAGTATTTT	CSARILAGGPTDTQYF
-	TRBV7-9	TRBD1	13	TRBJ2-7	TGTGCCAGCCGCCCGACAGGGGTCGACGAGCAGTACTTC	CASRPTGVDEQYF
few	TRBV6-5	-	13	TRBJ1-5	TGTGCCAGCAGTTACAGTCTGGATCAGCCCCAGCATTTT	CASSYSLDQPQHF
few	TRBV4-3	-	13	TRBJ2-7	TGCGCCAGCAGCCAAGAGAGGAGGTTTGAGCAGTACTTC	CASSQERRFEQYF
-	TRBV3-1	TRBD2	16	TRBJ2-5	TGTGCCAGCAGCCCAACGGCGGGGGACCCCTCGCGGACCCAGTACTTC	CASSPTAGDPSRTQYF
few	TRBV11-2	TRBD1	15	TRBJ1-1	TGTGCCAGCAGCTGGACAGGGGGCCTGAACACTGAAGCTTTCTTT	CASSWTGGLNTEAFF
many	TRBV12-3/TRBV12-4	-	13	TRBJ1-2	TGTGCCAGCAGCTTTGGTCAGGGTAGGGGCTACACCTTC	CASSFGQGRGYTF
-	TRBV5-1	TRBD1	13	TRBJ1-1	TGCGCCAGCAGCTTTGACAGGGGGAGAGTGGCTTTCTTT	CASSFDRGRVAFF
few	TRBV6-6	-	16	TRBJ2-3	TGTGCCAGCAGCCTCCCATCCCCATTCAGCACAGATACGCAGTATTTT	CASSLPSPFSTDTQYF